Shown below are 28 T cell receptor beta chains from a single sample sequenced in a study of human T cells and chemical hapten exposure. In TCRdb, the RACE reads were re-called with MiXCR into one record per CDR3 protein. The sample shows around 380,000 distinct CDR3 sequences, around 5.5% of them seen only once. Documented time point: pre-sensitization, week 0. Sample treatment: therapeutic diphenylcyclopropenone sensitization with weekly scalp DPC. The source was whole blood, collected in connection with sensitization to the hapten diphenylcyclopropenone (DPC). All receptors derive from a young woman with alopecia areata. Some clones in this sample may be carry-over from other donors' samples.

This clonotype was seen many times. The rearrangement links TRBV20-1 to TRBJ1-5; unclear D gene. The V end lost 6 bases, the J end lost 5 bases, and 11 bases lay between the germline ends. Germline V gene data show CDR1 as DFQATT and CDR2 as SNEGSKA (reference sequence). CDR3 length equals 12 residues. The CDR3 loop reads CSAQSGDQPQHF. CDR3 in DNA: TGCAGTGCGCAATCTGGGGATCAGCCCCAGCATTTT.

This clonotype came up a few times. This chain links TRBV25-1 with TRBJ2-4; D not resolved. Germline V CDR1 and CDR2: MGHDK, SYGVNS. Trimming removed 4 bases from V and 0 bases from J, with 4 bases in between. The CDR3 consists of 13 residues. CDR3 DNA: TGTGCCAGCAGTGGGGTAGCCAAAAACATTCAGTACTTC. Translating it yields CASSGVAKNIQYF.

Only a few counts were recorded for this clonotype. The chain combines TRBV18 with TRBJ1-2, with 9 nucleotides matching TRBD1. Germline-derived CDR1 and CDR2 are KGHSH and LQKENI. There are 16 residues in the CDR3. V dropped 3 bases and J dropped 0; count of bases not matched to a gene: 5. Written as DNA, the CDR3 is TGTGCCAGCTCACCCCCGGGACAGGGCCCTAACTATGGCTACACCTTC. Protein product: CASSPPGQGPNYGYTF.

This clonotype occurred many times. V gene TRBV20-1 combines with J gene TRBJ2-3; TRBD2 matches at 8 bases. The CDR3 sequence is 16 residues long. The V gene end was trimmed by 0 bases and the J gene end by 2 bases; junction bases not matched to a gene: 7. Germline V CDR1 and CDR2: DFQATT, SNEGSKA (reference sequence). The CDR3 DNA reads TGCAGTGCTAGAGATTTTTCGGGGGGGGCCACAGATACGCAGTATTTT. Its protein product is CSARDFSGGATDTQYF.

The CDR3 is CASSQGVIGGPDTQYF. In DNA form, the CDR3 reads TGTGCCAGCTCGCAGGGTGTTATTGGGGGCCCGGATACGCAGTATTTT. This chain connects TRBV18 to TRBJ2-3; weak D call: TRBD1 (6 bases). Germline values: CDR1 KGHSH, CDR2 LQKENI. The V end was cut by 6 bases, the J end by 6 bases, with 22 bases between. This CDR3 spans 16 amino acids.

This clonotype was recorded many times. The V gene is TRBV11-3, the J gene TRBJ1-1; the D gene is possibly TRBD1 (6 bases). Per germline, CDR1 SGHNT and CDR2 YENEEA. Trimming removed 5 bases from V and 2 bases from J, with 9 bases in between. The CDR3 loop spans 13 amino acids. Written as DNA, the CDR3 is TGTGCCAGCAGCACGGACAGTAACACTGAAGCTTTCTTT. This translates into CASSTDSNTEAFF.

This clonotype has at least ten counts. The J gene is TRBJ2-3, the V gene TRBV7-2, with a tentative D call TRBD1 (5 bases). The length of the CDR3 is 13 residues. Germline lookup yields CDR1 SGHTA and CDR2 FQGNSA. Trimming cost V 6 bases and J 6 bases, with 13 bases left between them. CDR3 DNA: TGTGCCAGCAGTTTGCAGGGAAAGGATACGCAGTATTTT. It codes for CASSLQGKDTQYF.

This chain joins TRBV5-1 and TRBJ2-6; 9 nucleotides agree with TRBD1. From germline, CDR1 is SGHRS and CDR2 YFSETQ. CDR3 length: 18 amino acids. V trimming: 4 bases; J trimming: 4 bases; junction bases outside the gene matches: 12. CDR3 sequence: CASSPPPGTGTGANVLTF. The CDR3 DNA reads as TGCGCCAGCAGCCCACCCCCCGGGACAGGGACCGGGGCCAACGTCCTGACTTTC. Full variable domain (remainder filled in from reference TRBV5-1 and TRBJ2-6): KAGVTQTPRYLIKTRGQQVTLSCSPISGHRSVSWYQQTPGQGLQFLFEYFSETQRNKGNFPGRFSGRQFSNSRSEMNVSTLELGDSALYLCASSPPPGTGTGANVLTFGAGSRLTVL.

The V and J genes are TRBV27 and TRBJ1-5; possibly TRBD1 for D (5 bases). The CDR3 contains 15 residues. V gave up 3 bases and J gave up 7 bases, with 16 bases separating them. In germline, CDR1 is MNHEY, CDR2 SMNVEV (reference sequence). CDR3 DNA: TGTGCCAGCAGTTTGGGAAGGGGCGAAGGACAGCCCCAGCATTTT. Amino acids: CASSLGRGEGQPQHF.

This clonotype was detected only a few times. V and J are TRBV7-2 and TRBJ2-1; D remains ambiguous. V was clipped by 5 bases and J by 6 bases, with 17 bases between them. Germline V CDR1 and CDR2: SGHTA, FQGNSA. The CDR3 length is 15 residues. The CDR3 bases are TGTGCCAGCAGCCCTGTAGTGGTGGGTGCCAATGAGCAGTTCTTC. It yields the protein CASSPVVVGANEQFF.

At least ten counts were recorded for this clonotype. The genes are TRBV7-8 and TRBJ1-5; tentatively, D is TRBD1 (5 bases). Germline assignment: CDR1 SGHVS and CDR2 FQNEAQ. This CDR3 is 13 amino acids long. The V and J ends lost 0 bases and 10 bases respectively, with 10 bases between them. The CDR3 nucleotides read TGTGCCAGCAGCTTAGCGTCCCAGGGACCCCAGCATTTT. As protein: CASSLASQGPQHF. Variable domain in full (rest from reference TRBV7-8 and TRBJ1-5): GAGVSQSPRYKVAKRGQDVALRCDPISGHVSLFWYQQALGQGPEFLTYFQNEAQLDKSGLPSDRFFAERPEGSVSTLKIQRTQQEDSAVYLCASSLASQGPQHFGDGTRLSIL.

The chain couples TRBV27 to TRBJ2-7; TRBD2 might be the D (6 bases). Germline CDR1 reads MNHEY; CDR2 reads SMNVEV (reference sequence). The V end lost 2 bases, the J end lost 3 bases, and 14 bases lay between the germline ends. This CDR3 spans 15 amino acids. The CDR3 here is CASSLAGPGIYEQYF. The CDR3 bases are TGTGCCAGCAGTTTAGCGGGGCCCGGAATCTACGAGCAGTACTTC.

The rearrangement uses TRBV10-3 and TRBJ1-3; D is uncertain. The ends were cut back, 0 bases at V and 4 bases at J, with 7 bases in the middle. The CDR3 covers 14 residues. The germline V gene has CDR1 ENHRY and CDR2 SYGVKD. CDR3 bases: TGTGCCATCAGTGAGTCGCTAGCCGGAAACACCATATATTTT. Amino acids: CAISESLAGNTIYF.

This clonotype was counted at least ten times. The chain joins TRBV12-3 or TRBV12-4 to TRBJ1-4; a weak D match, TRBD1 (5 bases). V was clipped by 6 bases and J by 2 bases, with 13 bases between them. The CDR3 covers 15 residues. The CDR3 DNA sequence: TGTGCCAGCAGCCCCCGTCGGGGGACTAATGAAAAACTGTTTTTT. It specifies CASSPRRGTNEKLFF.

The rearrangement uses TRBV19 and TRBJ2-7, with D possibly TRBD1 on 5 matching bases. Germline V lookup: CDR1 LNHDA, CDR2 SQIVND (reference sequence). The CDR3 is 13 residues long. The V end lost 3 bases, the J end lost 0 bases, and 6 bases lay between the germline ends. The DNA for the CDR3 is TGTGCCAGTAGTATCGACAGCTCCTACGAGCAGTACTTC. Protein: CASSIDSSYEQYF. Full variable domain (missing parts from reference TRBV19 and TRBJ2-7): DGGITQSPKYLFRKEGQNVTLSCEQNLNHDAMYWYRQDPGQGLRLIYYSQIVNDFQKGDIAEGYSVSREKKESFPLTVTSAQKNPTAFYLCASSIDSSYEQYFGPGTRLTVT.

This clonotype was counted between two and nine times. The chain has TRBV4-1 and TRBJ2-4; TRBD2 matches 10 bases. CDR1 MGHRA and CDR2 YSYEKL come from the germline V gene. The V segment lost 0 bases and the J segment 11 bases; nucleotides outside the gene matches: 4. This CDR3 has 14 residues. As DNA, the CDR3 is TGCGCCAGCAGCCAAGATACTAGCGGGGCTTTTCAGTACTTC. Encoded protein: CASSQDTSGAFQYF.

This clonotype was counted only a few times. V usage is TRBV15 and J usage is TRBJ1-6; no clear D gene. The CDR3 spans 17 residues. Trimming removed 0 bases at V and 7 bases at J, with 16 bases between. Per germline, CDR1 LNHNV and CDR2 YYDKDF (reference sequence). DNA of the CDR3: TGTGCCACCAGCAGAGATTTGGTGGGCTCTGGGAATTCACCCCTCCACTTT. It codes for CATSRDLVGSGNSPLHF.

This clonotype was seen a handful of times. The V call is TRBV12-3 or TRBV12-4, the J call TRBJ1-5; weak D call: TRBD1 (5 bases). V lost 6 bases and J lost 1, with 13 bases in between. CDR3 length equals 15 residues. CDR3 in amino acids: CASSPLGVSNQPQHF. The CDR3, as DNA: TGTGCCAGCAGCCCCCTGGGGGTAAGCAATCAGCCCCAGCATTTT.

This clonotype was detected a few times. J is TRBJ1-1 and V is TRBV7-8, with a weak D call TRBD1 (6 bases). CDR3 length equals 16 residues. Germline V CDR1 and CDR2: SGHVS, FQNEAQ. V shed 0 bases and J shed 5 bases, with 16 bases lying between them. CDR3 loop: CASSLAALGAPTEAFF. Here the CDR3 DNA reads TGTGCCAGCAGCTTAGCAGCCCTGGGGGCCCCAACTGAAGCTTTCTTT.

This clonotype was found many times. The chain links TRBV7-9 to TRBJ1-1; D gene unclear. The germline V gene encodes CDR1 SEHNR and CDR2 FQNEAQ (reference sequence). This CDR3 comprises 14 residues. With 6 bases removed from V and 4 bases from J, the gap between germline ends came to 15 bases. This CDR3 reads CASSLMNGPTEAFF. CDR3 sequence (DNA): TGTGCCAGCAGTTTGATGAATGGGCCCACTGAAGCTTTCTTT. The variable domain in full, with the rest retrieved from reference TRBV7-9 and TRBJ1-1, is DTGVSQNPRHKITKRGQNVTFRCDPISEHNRLYWYRQTLGQGPEFLTYFQNEAQLEKSRLLSDRFSAERPKGSFSTLEIQRTEQGDSAMYLCASSLMNGPTEAFFGQGTRLTVV.

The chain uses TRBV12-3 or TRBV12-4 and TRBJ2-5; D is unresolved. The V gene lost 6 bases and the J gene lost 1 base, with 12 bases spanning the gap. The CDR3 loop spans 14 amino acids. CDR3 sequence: CASSLGVSQETQYF. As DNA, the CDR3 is TGTGCCAGCAGCCTAGGAGTATCCCAAGAGACCCAGTACTTC.

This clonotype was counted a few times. The CDR3: CASSVGVGETQYF. DNA for the CDR3: TGTGCCAGCAGCGTAGGAGTCGGGGAGACCCAGTACTTC. V usage is TRBV9 and J usage is TRBJ2-5, with D hard to call. The germline V gene has CDR1 SGDLS and CDR2 YYNGEE. Between the trimmed V and J ends, which lost 0 bases and 5 bases, there was a span of 8 bases. The length of the CDR3 is 13 residues.

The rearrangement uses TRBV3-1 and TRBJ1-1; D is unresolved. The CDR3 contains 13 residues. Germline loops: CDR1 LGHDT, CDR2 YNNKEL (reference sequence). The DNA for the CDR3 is TGTGCTATATCGTTCGGCCCGAACACTGAAGCTTTCTTT. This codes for CAISFGPNTEAFF.

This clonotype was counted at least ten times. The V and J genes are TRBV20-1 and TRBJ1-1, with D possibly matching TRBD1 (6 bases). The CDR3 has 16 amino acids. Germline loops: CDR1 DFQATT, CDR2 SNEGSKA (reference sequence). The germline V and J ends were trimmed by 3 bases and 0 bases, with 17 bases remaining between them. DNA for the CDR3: TGCAGTGCTAGGAGAGGGACAACATTTTTGAACACTGAAGCTTTCTTT. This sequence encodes CSARRGTTFLNTEAFF.

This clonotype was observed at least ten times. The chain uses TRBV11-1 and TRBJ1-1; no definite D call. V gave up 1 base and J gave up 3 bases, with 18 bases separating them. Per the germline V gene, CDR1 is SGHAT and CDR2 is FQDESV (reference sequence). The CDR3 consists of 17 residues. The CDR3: CASSLETPGWGDTEAFF. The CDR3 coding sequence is TGTGCCAGCAGCTTAGAGACCCCCGGATGGGGAGACACTGAAGCTTTCTTT.

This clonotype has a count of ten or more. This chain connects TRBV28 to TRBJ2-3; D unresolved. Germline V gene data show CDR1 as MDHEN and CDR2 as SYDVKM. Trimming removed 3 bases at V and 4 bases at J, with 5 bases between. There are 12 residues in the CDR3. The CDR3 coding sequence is TGTGCCAGCAGTTTTAGTCCAGATACGCAGTATTTT. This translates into CASSFSPDTQYF.

The CDR3 nucleotides are TGCAGCCCTTCTAGCCCCCGGTCCCTCATGGGGACTGAAGCTTTCTTT. Translation gives CSPSSPRSLMGTEAFF. V is TRBV29-1 and J is TRBJ1-1; D not resolved. The CDR3 extends over 16 amino acids. The V gene lost 8 bases and the J gene lost 5 bases, with 27 bases spanning the gap. Germline V CDR1 and CDR2: SQVTM, ANQGSEA.

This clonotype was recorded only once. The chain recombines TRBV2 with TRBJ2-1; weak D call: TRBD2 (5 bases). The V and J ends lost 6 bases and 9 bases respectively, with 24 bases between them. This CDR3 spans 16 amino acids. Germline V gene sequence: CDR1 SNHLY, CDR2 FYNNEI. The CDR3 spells CASRWRRMSLAFEQFF. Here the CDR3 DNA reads TGTGCCAGCAGGTGGAGGAGAATGAGCCTCGCTTTTGAGCAGTTCTTC. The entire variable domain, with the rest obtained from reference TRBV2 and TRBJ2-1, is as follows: EPEVTQTPSHQVTQMGQEVILRCVPISNHLYFYWYRQILGQKVEFLVSFYNNEISEKSEIFDDQFSVERPDGSNFTLKIRSTKLEDSAMYFCASRWRRMSLAFEQFFGPGTRLTVL.